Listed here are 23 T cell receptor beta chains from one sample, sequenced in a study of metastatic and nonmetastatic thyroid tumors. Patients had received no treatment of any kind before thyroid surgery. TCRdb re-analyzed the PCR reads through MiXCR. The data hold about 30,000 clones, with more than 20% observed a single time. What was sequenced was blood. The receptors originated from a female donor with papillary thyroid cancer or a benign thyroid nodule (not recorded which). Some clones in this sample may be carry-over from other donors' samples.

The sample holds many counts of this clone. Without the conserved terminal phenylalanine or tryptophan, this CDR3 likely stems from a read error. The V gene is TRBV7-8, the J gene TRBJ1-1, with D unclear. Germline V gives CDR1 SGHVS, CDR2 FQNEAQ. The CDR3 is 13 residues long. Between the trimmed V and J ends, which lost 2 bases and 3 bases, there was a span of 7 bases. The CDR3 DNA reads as TGTGCCAGCAGCTTACTGGAGGACACTGAAGCTTTCCTT. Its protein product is CASSLLEDTEAFL.

CDR3 sequence (DNA): TGTGCCAGCAGCTTAGATGGGGGTAGCAATGAGCAGTTCTTC. Its protein is CASSLDGGSNEQFF. The chain employs TRBV11-3 and TRBJ2-1; D is perhaps TRBD1 or TRBD2 (5 bases each). This CDR3 is built from 14 residues. Germline V gene data show CDR1 as SGHNT and CDR2 as YENEEA. V was pared by 0 bases and J by 6 bases, with 9 bases between.

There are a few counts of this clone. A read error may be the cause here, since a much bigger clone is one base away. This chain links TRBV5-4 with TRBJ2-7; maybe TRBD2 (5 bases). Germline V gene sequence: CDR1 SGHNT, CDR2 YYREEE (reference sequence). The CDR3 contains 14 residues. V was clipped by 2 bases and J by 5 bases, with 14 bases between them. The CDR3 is CASSFVARRDEQYF. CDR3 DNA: TGTGCCAGCAGCTTTGTAGCGCGCCGGGACGAGCAGTACTTC. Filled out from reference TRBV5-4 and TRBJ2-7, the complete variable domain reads ETGVTQSPTHLIKTRGQQVTLRCSSQSGHNTVSWYQQALGQGPQFIFQYYREEENGRGNFPPRFSGLQFPNYSSELNVNALELDDSALYLCASSFVARRDEQYFGPGTRLTVT.

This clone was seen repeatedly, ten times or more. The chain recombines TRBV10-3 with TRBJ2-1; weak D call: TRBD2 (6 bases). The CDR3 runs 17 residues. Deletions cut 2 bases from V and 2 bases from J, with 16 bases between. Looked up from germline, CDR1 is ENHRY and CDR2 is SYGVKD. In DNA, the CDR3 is TGTGCCATCAGTGAGCCATATAGCGGACTTACCTACAATGAGCAGTTCTTC. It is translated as CAISEPYSGLTYNEQFF.

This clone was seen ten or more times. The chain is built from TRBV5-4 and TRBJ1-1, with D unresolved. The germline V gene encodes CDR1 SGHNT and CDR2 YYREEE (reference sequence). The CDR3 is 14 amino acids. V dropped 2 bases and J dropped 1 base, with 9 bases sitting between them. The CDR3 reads CASSFLGQNTEAFF. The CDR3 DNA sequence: TGTGCCAGCAGCTTTTTAGGGCAGAACACTGAAGCTTTCTTT.

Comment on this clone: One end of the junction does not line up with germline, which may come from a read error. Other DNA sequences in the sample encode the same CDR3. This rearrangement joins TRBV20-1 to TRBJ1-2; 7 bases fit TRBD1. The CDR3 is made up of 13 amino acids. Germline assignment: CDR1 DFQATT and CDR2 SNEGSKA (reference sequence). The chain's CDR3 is CSAAYRGSYGYTF. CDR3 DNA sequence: TGCAGTGCAGCCTACAGGGGTAGCTATGGCTACACATTC.

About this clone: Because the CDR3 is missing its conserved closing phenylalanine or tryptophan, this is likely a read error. The CDR3 DNA reads as TGTGCCAGCAGGCGACAGGGAGTTTCATCAGTGGAAAAGCTGTTTATT. Translated: CASRRQGVSSVEKLFI. The chain has TRBV6-2 or TRBV6-3 and TRBJ1-4; TRBD1 agrees at 7 bases. There are 16 residues in the CDR3. In germline, CDR1 is MNHEY, CDR2 SVGEGT.

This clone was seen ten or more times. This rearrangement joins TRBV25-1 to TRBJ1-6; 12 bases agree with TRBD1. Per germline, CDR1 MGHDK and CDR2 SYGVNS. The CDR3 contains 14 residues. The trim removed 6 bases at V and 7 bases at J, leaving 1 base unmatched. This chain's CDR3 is CASRGQGANSPLHF. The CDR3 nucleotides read TGTGCCAGCAGGGGACAGGGGGCGAATTCACCCCTCCACTTT.

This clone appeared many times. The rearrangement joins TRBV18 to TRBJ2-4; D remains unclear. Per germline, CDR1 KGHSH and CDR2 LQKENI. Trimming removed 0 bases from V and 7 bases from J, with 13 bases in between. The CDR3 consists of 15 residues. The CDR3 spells CASSPPGLSWNIQYF. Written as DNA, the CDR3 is TGTGCCAGCTCACCACCGGGCTTGTCCTGGAACATTCAGTACTTC.

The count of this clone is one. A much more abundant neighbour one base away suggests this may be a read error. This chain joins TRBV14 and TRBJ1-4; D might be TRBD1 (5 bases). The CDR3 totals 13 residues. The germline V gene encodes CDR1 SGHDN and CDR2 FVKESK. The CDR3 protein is CASAGQINEKLSF. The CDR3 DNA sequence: TGTGCCAGCGCTGGACAAATTAATGAAAAACTGTCTTTT.

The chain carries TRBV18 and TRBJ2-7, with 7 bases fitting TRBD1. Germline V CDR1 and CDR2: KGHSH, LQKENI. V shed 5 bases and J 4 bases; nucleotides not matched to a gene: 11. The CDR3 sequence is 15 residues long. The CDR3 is CASSMDRSQFYEQYF. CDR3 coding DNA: TGTGCCAGCTCAATGGACAGGTCACAATTTTACGAGCAGTACTTC.

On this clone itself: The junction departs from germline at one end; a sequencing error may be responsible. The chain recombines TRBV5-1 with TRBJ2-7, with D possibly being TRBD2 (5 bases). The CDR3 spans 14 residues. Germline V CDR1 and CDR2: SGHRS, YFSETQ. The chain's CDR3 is CASSVIGPGYDQYF. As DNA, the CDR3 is TGCGCCAGCAGCGTGATCGGTCCGGGATACGATCAGTACTTC. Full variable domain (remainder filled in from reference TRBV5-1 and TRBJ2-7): KAGVTQTPRYLIKTRGQQVTLSCSPISGHRSVSWYQQTPGQGLQFLFEYFSETQRNKGNFPGRFSGRQFSNSRSEMNVSTLELGDSALYLCASSVIGPGYDQYFGPGTRLTVT.

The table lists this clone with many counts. The CDR3 DNA sequence: TGCAGTGCTAGACGGCCTTATGGCTACACCTTC. Translated, it gives CSARRPYGYTF. The chain uses TRBV20-1 and TRBJ1-2; D is unclear. The germline V gene encodes CDR1 DFQATT and CDR2 SNEGSKA (reference sequence). Trimming stripped 2 bases from V and 5 bases from J, with 6 bases between. This CDR3 spans 11 amino acids.

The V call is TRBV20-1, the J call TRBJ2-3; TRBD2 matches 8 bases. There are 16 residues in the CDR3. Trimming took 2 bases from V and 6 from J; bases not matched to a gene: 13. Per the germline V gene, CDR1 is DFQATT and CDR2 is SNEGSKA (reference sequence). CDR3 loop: CSARWGPGRGRDTQYF. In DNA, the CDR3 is TGCAGTGCTAGATGGGGCCCTGGGCGCGGGAGGGATACGCAGTATTTT.

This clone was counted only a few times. The CDR3 coding sequence is TGTGCCAGCAGGATAGGGTGGACTGAAGCTTTCTTT. It yields the protein CASRIGWTEAFF. The rearrangement uses TRBV12-3 or TRBV12-4 and TRBJ1-1; no clear D. Deletions cut 6 bases from V and 5 bases from J, with 10 bases between. The CDR3 loop spans 12 amino acids.

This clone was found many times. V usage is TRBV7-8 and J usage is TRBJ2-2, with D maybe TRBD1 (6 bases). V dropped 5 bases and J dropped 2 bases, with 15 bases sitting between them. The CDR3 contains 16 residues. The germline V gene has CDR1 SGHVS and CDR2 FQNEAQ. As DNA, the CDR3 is TGTGCCAGCAGCCCAACCCTACAGGGTAACACCGGGGAGCTGTTTTTT. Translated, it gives CASSPTLQGNTGELFF.

The CDR3 nucleotides read TGCGCCAGCAGCTTGGATGGGATGACCACCGCGGCTGAGCAGTTCTTC. Translating it yields CASSLDGMTTAAEQFF. The J gene is TRBJ2-1, the V gene TRBV5-1; no clear D gene. The CDR3 consists of 16 residues. The V end was cut by 0 bases, the J end by 9 bases, with 19 bases between. The germline gives CDR1 SGHRS, CDR2 YFSETQ.

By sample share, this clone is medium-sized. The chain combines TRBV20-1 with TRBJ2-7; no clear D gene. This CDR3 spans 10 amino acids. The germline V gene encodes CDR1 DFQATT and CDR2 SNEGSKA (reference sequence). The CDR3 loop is CIDGVYEQYF. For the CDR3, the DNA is TGCATCGACGGAGTCTACGAGCAGTACTTC.

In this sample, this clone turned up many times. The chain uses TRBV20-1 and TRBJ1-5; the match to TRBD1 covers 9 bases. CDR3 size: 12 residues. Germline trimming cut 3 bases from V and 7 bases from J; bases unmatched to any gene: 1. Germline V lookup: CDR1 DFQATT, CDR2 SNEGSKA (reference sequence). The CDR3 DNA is TGCAGTGCTAGGACAGGGGGACAGCCCCAGCATTTT. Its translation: CSARTGGQPQHF.

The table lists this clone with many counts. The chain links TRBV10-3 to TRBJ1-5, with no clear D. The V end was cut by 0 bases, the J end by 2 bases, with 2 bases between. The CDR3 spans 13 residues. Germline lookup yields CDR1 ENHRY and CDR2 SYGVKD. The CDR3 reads CAISESGNQPQHF. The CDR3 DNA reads TGTGCCATCAGTGAGTCGGGCAATCAGCCCCAGCATTTT.

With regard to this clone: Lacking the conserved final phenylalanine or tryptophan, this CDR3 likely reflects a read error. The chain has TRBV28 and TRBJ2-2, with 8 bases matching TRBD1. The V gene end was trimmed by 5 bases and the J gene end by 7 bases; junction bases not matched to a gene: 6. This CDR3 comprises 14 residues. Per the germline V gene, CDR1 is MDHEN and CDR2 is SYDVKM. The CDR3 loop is CASSIQGGVGELFS. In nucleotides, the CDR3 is TGTGCCAGCAGTATACAGGGGGGAGTCGGGGAGCTGTTTTCT.

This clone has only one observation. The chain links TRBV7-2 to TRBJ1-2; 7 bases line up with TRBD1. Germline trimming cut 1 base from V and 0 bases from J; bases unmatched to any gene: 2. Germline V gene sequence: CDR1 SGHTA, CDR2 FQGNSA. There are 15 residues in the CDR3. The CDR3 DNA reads TGTGCCAGCAGCTTAGAGGGACAGACTAACTATGGCTACACCTTC. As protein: CASSLEGQTNYGYTF.

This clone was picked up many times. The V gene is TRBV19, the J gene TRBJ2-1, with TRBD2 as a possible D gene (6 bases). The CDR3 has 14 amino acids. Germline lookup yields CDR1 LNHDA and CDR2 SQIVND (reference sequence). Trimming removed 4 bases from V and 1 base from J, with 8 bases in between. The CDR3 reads CASSTSASYNEQFF. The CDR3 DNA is TGTGCCAGTAGTACTAGCGCTTCCTACAATGAGCAGTTCTTC.